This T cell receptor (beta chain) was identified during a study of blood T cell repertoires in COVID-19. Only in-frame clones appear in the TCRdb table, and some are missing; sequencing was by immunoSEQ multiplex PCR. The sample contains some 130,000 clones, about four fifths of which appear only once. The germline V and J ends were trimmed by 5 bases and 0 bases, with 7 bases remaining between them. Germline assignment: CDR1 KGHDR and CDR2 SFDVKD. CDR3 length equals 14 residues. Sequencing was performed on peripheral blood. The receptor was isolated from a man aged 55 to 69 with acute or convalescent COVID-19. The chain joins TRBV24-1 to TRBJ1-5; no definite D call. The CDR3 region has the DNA TGTGCCACCAGTGGCGAGGCTAGCAATCAGCCCCAGCATTTT. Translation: CATSGEASNQPQHF.